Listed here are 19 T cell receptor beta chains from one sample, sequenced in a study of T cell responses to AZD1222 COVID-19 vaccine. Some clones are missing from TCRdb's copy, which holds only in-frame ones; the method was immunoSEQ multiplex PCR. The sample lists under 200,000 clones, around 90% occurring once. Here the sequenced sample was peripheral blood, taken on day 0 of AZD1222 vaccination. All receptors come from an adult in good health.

The CDR3 DNA reads as TGCAGCGTGACGGACAGGGTCATGTACGAGCAGTACTTC. Residues: CSVTDRVMYEQYF. This rearrangement joins TRBV29-1 to TRBJ2-7; 8 nucleotides agree with TRBD1. This CDR3 is built from 13 residues. The germline gives CDR1 SQVTM, CDR2 ANQGSEA. Losses at the gene ends were 6 bases for V and 4 bases for J; bases not matched to a gene: 8.

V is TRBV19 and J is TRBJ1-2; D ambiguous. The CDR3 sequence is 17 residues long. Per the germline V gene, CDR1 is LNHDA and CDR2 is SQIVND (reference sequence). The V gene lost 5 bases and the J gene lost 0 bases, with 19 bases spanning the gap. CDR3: CASSHPQSFTTNYGYTF. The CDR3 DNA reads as TGTGCCAGTAGTCACCCCCAGTCTTTTACAACTAACTATGGCTACACCTTC.

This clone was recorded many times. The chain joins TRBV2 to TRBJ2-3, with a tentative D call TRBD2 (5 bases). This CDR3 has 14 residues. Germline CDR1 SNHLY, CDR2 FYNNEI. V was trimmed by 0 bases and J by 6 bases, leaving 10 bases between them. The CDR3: CASSEAQRVDTQYF. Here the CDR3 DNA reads TGTGCCAGCAGTGAAGCGCAGAGGGTCGATACGCAGTATTTT. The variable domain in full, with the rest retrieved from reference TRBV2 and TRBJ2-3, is EPEVTQTPSHQVTQMGQEVILRCVPISNHLYFYWYRQILGQKVEFLVSFYNNEISEKSEIFDDQFSVERPDGSNFTLKIRSTKLEDSAMYFCASSEAQRVDTQYFGPGTRLTVL.

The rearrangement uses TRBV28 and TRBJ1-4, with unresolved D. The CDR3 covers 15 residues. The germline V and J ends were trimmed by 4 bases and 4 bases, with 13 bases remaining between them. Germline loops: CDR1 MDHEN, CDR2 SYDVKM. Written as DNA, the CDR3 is TGTGCCAGCAGTTCTCTCTCAGCGCTTAATGAAAAACTGTTTTTT. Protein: CASSSLSALNEKLFF.

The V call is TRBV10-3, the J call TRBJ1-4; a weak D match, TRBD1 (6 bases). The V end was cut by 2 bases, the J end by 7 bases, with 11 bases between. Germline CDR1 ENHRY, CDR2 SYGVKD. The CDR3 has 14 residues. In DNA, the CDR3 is TGTGCCATCAGTGAGCCCCAGGGGATTGAAAAACTGTTTTTT. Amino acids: CAISEPQGIEKLFF.

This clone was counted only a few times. CDR3 amino acids: CASRPGRAGYNEQFF. DNA of the CDR3: TGTGCCAGCAGGCCCGGGAGAGCAGGTTACAATGAGCAGTTCTTC. The chain carries TRBV7-8 and TRBJ2-1; tentative D call: TRBD2 (6 bases). The germline V gene has CDR1 SGHVS and CDR2 FQNEAQ. This CDR3 is built from 15 residues. Trimming pared 6 bases from V and 4 bases from J, leaving 16 bases between. Full variable domain (outside the CDR3, taken from reference TRBV7-8 and TRBJ2-1): GAGVSQSPRYKVAKRGQDVALRCDPISGHVSLFWYQQALGQGPEFLTYFQNEAQLDKSGLPSDRFFAERPEGSVSTLKIQRTQQEDSAVYLCASRPGRAGYNEQFFGPGTRLTVL.

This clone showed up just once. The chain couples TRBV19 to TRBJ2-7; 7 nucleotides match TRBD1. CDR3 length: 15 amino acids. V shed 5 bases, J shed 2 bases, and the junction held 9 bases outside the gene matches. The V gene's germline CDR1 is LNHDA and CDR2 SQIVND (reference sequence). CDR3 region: CASSPSGTAAYEQYF. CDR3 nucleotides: TGTGCCAGTAGTCCCTCCGGGACAGCCGCCTACGAGCAGTACTTC.

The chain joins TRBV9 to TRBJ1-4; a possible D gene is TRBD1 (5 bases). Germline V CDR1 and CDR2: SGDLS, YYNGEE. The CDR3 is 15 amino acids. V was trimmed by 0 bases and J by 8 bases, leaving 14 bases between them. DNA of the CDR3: TGTGCCAGCAGCGTAGAGCCCAGGGAGGGGGAAAAACTGTTTTTT. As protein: CASSVEPREGEKLFF.

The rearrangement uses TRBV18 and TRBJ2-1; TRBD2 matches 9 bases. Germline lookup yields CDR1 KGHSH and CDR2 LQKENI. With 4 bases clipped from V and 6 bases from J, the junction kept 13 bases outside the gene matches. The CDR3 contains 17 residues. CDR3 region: CASSLTSGTGAGNEQFF. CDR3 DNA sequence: TGTGCCAGCTCACTGACTAGCGGAACCGGGGCGGGCAATGAGCAGTTCTTC.

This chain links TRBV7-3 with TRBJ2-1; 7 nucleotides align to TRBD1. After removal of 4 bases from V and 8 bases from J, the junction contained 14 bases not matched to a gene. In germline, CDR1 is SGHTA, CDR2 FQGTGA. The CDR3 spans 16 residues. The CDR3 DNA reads TGTGCCAGCAGCTACAAAGGGGGCGCATTTAAGGATGAGCAGTTCTTC. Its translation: CASSYKGGAFKDEQFF. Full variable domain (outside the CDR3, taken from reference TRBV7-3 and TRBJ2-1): GAGVSQTPSNKVTEKGKYVELRCDPISGHTALYWYRQSLGQGPEFLIYFQGTGAADDSGLPNDRFFAVRPEGSVSTLKIQRTERGDSAVYLCASSYKGGAFKDEQFFGPGTRLTVL.

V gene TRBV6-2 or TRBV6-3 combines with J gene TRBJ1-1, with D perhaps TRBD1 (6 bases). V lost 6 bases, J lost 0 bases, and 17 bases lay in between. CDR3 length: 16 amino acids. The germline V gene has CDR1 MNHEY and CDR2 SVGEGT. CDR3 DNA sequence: TGTGCCAGCAGCCCCGACAGGAGGCGGGTGAACACTGAAGCTTTCTTT. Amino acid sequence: CASSPDRRRVNTEAFF.

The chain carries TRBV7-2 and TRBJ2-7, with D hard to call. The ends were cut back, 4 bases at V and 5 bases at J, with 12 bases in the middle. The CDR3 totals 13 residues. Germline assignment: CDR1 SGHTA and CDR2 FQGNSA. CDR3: CASSSYSSNEQYF. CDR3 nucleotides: TGTGCCAGCAGCTCATACTCTAGTAACGAGCAGTACTTC.

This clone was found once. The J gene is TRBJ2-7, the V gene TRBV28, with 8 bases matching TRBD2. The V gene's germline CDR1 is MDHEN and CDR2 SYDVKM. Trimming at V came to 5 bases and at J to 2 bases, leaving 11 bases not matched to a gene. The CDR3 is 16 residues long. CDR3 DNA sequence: TGTGCCAGCAGTCTCATCGGGGGGGACGACGCCTACGAGCAGTACTTC. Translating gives CASSLIGGDDAYEQYF.

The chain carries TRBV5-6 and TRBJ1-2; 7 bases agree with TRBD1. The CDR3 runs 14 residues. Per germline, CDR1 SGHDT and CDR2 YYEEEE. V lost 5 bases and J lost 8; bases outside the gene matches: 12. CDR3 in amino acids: CASRETGMGEGYTF. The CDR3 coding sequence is TGTGCCAGCAGAGAGACAGGGATGGGCGAGGGCTACACCTTC. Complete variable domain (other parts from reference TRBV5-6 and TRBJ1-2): DAGVTQSPTHLIKTRGQQVTLRCSPKSGHDTVSWYQQALGQGPQFIFQYYEEEERQRGNFPDRFSGHQFPNYSSELNVNALLLGDSALYLCASRETGMGEGYTFGSGTRLTVV.

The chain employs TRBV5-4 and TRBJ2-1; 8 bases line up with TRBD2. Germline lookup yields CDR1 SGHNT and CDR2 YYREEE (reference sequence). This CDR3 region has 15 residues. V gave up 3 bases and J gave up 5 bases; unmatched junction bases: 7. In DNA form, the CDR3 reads TGTGCCAGCAGCTCCGGGACTAGTGACCACAATGAGCAGTTCTTC. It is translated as CASSSGTSDHNEQFF.

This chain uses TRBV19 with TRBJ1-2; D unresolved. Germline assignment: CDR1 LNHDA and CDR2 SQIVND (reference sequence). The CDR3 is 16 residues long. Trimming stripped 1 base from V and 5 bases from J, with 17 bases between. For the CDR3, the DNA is TGTGCCAGTAGTATAGGAGGGAGGCCCAGCGGTTATGGCTACACCTTC. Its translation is CASSIGGRPSGYGYTF.

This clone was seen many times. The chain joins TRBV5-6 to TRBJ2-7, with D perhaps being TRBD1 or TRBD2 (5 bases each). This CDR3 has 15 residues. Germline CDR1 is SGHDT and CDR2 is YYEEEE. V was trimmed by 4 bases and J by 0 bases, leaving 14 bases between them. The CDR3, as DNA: TGTGCCAGCAGCCCGACTCGGGGCTACTCCTACGAGCAGTACTTC. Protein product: CASSPTRGYSYEQYF.

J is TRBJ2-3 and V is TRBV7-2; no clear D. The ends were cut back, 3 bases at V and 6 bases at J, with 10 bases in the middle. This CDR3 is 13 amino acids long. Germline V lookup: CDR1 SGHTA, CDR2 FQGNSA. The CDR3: CASSFEFFDTQYF. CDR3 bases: TGTGCCAGCAGCTTTGAGTTCTTCGATACGCAGTATTTT.

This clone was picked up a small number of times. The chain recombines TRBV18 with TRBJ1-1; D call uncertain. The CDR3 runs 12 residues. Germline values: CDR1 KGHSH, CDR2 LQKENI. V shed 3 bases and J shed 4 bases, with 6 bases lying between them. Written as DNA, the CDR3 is TGTGCCAGCTCACCTGCGGGCACTGAAGCTTTCTTT. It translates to CASSPAGTEAFF. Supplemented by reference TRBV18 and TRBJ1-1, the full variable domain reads NAGVMQNPRHLVRRRGQEARLRCSPMKGHSHVYWYRQLPEEGLKFMVYLQKENIIDESGMPKERFSAEFPKEGPSILRIQQVVRGDSAAYFCASSPAGTEAFFGQGTRLTVV.